This entry is about one T cell receptor (beta chain). Its target is unknown. This specimen belongs to a study of T-cell memory formation after mild COVID-19. Study-wide findings and caveats: Clones contracting across day 15 to 85 had a balanced CD4/CD8 profile; later expanding clones leaned CD4+. Mostly located in CM and EM were contracting CD4+ clones, with contracting CD8+ clones located in EMRA.

The authors produced TCR alpha and TCR beta cDNA libraries with sample barcodes and UMIs by 5'RACE using constant-segment primers. MiXCR, applied by TCRdb to the 5' RACE reads, yields one record per CDR3 protein. The sample carries under 300,000 distinct CDR3 sequences, less than 9.5% recorded once. Germline V lookup: CDR1 SGHNT, CDR2 YENEEA. The CDR3 runs 18 residues. Trimming took 5 bases from V and 0 from J, leaving 20 bases between them. This TCR was recovered from a man younger than 30 who had mild COVID-19 (a few samples of this study predate the infection). Cell type and time point are not known. Source material: PBMCs or a T cell subset sorted from them (not recorded which). The rearrangement joins TRBV11-3 to TRBJ2-1; a possible D gene is TRBD2 (7 bases). CDR3 protein: CASSPGGGGLSSYNEQFF. DNA of the CDR3: TGTGCCAGCAGCCCTGGAGGGGGGGGTCTTAGCTCCTACAATGAGCAGTTCTTC.